This T cell receptor beta chain came from a study of a mutant IDH1 vaccine in newly diagnosed glioma. Whole-study results and caveats: Vaccination elicited immune responses in approximately 92% of patients.

Time point reported: week 23, last vaccination. Each vaccine dose was 300 ug of mutant IDH1 20-mer peptide, with topical imiquimod. Each tumor in the donors was a new WHO grade 3 or 4 astrocytoma, IDH1-mutant and ATRX-lost. TCRdb keeps only in-frame clones here, not all; method: immunoSEQ multiplex PCR. The sample consists of roughly 30,000 clones, roughly 80% of them appearing once. In the case of this clone: Its antigen is undetermined.

This CDR3 region has 15 residues. CDR1 is SGHRS, CDR2 YFSETQ, per germline. V was clipped by 0 bases and J by 2 bases, with 11 bases between them. This specimen consisted of PBMCs, obtained from a glioma patient whose treatment included an IDH1 peptide vaccine. The chain couples TRBV5-1 to TRBJ1-2; D ambiguous. The sequence derives from a woman aged 25-40 years with glioma. The CDR3 DNA reads TGCGCCAGCAGCTTGGGTGGCGGTGGGAACTATGGCTACACCTTC. This gives the protein CASSLGGGGNYGYTF.